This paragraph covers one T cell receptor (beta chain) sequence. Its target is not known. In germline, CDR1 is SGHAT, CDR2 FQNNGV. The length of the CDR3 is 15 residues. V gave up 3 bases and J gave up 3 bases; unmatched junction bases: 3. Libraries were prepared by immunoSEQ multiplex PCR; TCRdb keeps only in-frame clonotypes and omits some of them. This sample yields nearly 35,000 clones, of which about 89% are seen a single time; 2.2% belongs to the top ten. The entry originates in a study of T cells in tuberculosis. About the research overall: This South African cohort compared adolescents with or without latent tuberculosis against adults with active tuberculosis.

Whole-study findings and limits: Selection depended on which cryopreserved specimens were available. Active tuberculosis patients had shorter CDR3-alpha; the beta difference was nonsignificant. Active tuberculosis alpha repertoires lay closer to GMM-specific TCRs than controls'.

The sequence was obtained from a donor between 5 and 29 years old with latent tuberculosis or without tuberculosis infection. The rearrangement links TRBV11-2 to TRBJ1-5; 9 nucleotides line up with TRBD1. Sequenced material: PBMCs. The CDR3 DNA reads TGTGCCAGCAGCTTTACAGGGGGCCCCAATCAGCCCCAGCATTTT. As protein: CASSFTGGPNQPQHF.